This TCR beta chain was sequenced in a study of response to subunit inactivated influenza vaccine. Germline assignment: CDR1 SSHAT and CDR2 FNYEAQ (reference sequence). The CDR3 contains 14 residues. Each CDR3 protein gets one entry after TCRdb re-called the RT-PCR reads with MiXCR. The table lists hundreds of thousands of distinct CDR3 sequences, around a sixth of them singletons, with approximately 10% in the top ten. Many counts were recorded for this clonotype. Sequence at one end of the junction differs from germline and may be a read error. The chain couples TRBV7-7 to TRBJ2-5, with D maybe TRBD2 (5 bases). This clonotype originated in a man aged 45 to 65 who received an inactivated influenza vaccine. The sequences come from PBMCs from blood, collected 11 to 12 days after vaccination. The CDR3 bases are TGTGCTAGCAGCTTATCCGGGGTCCAAGAGACCCAGTACTTC. This translates into CASSLSGVQETQYF. The variable domain in full, completed from reference TRBV7-7 and TRBJ2-5, reads GAGVSQSPRYKVTKRGQDVTLRCDPISSHATLYWYQQALGQGPEFLTYFNYEAQPDKSGLPSDRFSAERPEGSISTLTIQRTEQRDSAMYRCASSLSGVQETQYFGPGTRLLVL.